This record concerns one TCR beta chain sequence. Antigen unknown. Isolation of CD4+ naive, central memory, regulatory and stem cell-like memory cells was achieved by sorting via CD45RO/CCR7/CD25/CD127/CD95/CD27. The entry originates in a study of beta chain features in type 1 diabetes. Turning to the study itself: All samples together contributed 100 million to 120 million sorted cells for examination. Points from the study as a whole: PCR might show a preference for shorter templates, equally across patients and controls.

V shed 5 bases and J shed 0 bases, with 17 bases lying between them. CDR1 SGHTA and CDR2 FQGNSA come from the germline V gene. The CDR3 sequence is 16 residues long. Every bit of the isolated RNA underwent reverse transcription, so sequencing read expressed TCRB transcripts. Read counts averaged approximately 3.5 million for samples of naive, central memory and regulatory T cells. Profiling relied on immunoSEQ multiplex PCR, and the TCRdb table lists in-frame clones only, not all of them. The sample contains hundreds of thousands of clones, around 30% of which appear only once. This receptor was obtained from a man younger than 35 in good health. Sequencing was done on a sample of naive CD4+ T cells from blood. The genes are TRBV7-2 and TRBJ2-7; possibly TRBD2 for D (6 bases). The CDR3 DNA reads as TGTGCCAGCAGCGCGGGACGTCAAAGAAGCTCCTACGAGCAGTACTTC. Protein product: CASSAGRQRSSYEQYF.